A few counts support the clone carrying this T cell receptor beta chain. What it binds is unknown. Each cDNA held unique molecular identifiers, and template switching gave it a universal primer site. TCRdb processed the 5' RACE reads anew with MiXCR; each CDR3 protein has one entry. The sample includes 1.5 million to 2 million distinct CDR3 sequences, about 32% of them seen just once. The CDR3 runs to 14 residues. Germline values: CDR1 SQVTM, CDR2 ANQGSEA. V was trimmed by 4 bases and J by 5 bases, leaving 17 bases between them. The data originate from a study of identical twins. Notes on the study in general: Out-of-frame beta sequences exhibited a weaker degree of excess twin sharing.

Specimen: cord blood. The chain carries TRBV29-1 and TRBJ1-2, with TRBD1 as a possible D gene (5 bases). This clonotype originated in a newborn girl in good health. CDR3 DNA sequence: TGCAGCGTTGTTTCGGGGGGGACGGGATATGGCTACACCTTC. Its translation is CSVVSGGTGYGYTF.